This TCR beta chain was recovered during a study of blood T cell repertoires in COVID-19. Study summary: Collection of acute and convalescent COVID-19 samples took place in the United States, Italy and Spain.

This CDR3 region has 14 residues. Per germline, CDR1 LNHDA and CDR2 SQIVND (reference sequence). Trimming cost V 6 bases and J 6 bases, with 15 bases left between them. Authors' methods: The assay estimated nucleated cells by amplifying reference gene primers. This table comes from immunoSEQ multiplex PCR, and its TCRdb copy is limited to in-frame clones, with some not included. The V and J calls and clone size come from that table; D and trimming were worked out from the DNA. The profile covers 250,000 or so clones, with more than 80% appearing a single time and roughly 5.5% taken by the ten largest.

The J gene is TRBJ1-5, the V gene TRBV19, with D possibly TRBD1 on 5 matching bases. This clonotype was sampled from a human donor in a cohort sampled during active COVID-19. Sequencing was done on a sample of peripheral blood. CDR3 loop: CASSSSGFGQPQHF. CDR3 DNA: TGTGCCAGTAGCTCGTCAGGGTTCGGTCAGCCCCAGCATTTT.